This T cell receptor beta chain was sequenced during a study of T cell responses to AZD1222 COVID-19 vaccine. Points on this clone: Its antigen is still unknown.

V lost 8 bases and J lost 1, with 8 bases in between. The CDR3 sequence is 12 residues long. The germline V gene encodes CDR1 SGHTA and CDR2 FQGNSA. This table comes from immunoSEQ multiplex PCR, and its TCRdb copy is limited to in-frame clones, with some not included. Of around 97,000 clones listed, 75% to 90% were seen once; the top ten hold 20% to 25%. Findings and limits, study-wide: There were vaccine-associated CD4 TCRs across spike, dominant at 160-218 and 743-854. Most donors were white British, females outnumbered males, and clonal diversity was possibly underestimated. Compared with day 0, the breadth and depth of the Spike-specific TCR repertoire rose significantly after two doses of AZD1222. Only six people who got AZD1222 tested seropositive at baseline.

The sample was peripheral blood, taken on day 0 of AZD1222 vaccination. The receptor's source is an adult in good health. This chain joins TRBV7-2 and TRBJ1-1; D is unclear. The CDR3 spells CASAWGNTEAFF. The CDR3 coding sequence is TGTGCCAGCGCCTGGGGGAACACTGAAGCTTTCTTT.